Below, 20 T cell receptor beta chains from the same sample are listed, as sequenced in a study of blood T cell repertoires in COVID-19. Repertoires were generated with immunoSEQ multiplex PCR, while TCRdb's copy carries only in-frame clones and drops some. The sample lists 140,000 to 150,000 clones, over 85% occurring once. Input material: peripheral blood. The receptors come from a human donor in a cohort sampled during active COVID-19.

The rearrangement links TRBV7-3 to TRBJ2-4; 7 nucleotides agree with TRBD1. CDR1 is SGHTA and CDR2 is FQGTGA in the germline V gene. The J segment lost 7 bases and the V segment lost 5 bases, leaving 8 bases of the junction unmatched. This CDR3 has 14 residues. This chain's CDR3 is CASSPYRDSNIQYF. CDR3 DNA sequence: TGTGCCAGCAGCCCTTACCGGGACAGCAACATTCAGTACTTC.

The table lists this clone with a few counts. The V gene is TRBV2, the J gene TRBJ1-2; D remains ambiguous. Trimming stripped 2 bases from V and 12 bases from J, with 4 bases between. The CDR3 length is 9 residues. Germline V CDR1 and CDR2: SNHLY, FYNNEI. The CDR3 region is CASSELHTF. DNA for the CDR3: TGTGCCAGCAGTGAACTTCACACCTTC.

The chain employs TRBV9 and TRBJ1-1; tentative D call: TRBD1 (6 bases). Germline lookup yields CDR1 SGDLS and CDR2 YYNGEE. V shed 6 bases and J shed 2 bases, with 17 bases lying between them. The CDR3 is made up of 15 amino acids. The CDR3 reads CASNQGGGANTEAFF. The CDR3 DNA sequence: TGTGCCAGCAACCAGGGCGGGGGGGCCAACACTGAAGCTTTCTTT.

The chain uses TRBV24-1 and TRBJ2-3; 8 bases are shared with TRBD1. Trimming cost V 2 bases and J 3 bases; bases outside gene matches: 12. The germline CDR1 and CDR2 sequences are KGHDR and SFDVKD. This CDR3 has 18 amino acids. The CDR3 protein is CATSDSDRAPLLTDTQYF. The DNA of the CDR3 is TGTGCCACCAGTGATTCGGACAGGGCCCCTCTTCTGACAGATACGCAGTATTTT.

The rearrangement joins TRBV19 to TRBJ2-1, with 8 bases identical to TRBD1. Unmatched junction bases numbered 11, after V lost 5 bases and J lost 8 bases. The length of the CDR3 is 15 residues. The germline gives CDR1 LNHDA, CDR2 SQIVND (reference sequence). CDR3 nucleotide sequence: TGTGCCAGTAGTGAACGGACAGGGCCCCTTCATGAGCAGTTCTTC. This codes for CASSERTGPLHEQFF.

The chain links TRBV6-2 or TRBV6-3 to TRBJ1-1; TRBD1 is a possible D gene (5 bases). CDR1 and CDR2 from the germline V gene are MNHEY and SVGEGT. The CDR3 totals 12 residues. V dropped 5 bases and J dropped 7 bases, with 11 bases sitting between them. The CDR3 loop is CASSPRTIEAFF. The CDR3 nucleotides are TGTGCCAGCAGTCCCCGGACAATTGAAGCTTTCTTT.

V gene TRBV15 combines with J gene TRBJ1-4; D not resolved. From germline, CDR1 is LNHNV and CDR2 YYDKDF (reference sequence). V shed 2 bases and J shed 3 bases, with 13 bases lying between them. This CDR3 is 16 amino acids long. CDR3 in amino acids: CATSRFAGMANEKLFF. The CDR3 DNA sequence: TGTGCCACCAGCAGATTTGCGGGGATGGCTAATGAAAAACTGTTTTTT.

The V gene is TRBV29-1, the J gene TRBJ2-7, with 10 bases fitting TRBD1. V lost 6 bases to trimming and J lost 3 bases; unmatched junction nucleotides: 5. Germline CDR1 is SQVTM and CDR2 is ANQGSEA. The CDR3 contains 13 residues. The CDR3 nucleotides are TGCAGCGTGGCGGGACAGGGGTACTACGAGCAGTACTTC. Translation: CSVAGQGYYEQYF.

The chain links TRBV6-2 or TRBV6-3 to TRBJ2-1, with 8 bases identical to TRBD2. Germline CDR1 MNHEY, CDR2 SVGEGT. V was pared by 5 bases and J by 1 base, with 13 bases of the junction left unmatched. The CDR3 runs 18 residues. CDR3 amino acids: CASSSGTRGLRSYNEQFF. CDR3 coding DNA: TGTGCCAGCAGTAGTGGGACTAGGGGGTTAAGGTCCTACAATGAGCAGTTCTTC.

This chain joins TRBV4-2 and TRBJ1-2, with 9 bases matching TRBD1. Trimming cost V 4 bases and J 3 bases; bases outside gene matches: 3. In germline, CDR1 is LGHNA, CDR2 YNFKEQ. The CDR3 has 14 residues. The CDR3 here is CASSRDRDYYGYTF. The CDR3 nucleotides read TGTGCCAGCAGCCGGGACAGGGACTACTATGGCTACACCTTC.

The chain links TRBV5-1 to TRBJ1-1; tentative D call: TRBD1 (5 bases). CDR1 SGHRS and CDR2 YFSETQ come from the germline V gene. Trimming stripped 0 bases from V and 5 bases from J, with 11 bases between. The CDR3 loop spans 14 amino acids. CDR3 nucleotides: TGCGCCAGCAGCTTGGGGTCAGGGTCGACTGAAGCTTTCTTT. Its translation is CASSLGSGSTEAFF.

The V and J genes are TRBV5-4 and TRBJ1-1; the D gene is possibly TRBD1 (6 bases). Trimming removed 4 bases at V and 7 bases at J, with 20 bases between. Per germline, CDR1 SGHNT and CDR2 YYREEE (reference sequence). The CDR3 is made up of 15 amino acids. This CDR3 is CASSPRRGQSFEAFF. The CDR3 nucleotides read TGTGCCAGCAGCCCTCGAAGAGGACAGAGCTTTGAAGCTTTCTTT.

V and J are TRBV7-7 and TRBJ2-3; 8 nucleotides match TRBD1. V lost 5 bases to trimming and J lost 2 bases; unmatched junction nucleotides: 6. The CDR3 is 15 amino acids. The germline V gene encodes CDR1 SSHAT and CDR2 FNYEAQ (reference sequence). The CDR3 nucleotides are TGTGCCAGCAGCCAGGGGGCGGGGCCCACAGATACGCAGTATTTT. It yields the protein CASSQGAGPTDTQYF.

This chain links TRBV7-3 with TRBJ2-1, with D perhaps TRBD2 (6 bases). Germline V gene data show CDR1 as SGHTA and CDR2 as FQGTGA. Trimming cost V 5 bases and J 2 bases, with 10 bases left between them. CDR3 length: 14 amino acids. CDR3 nucleotides: TGTGCCAGCAGCGCTGCTAGCGCCTACAATGAGCAGTTCTTC. Translation gives CASSAASAYNEQFF.

The chain recombines TRBV5-6 with TRBJ1-2; possible D gene TRBD1, 6 bases. Per the germline V gene, CDR1 is SGHDT and CDR2 is YYEEEE. V shed 4 bases and J shed 6 bases, with 16 bases lying between them. The CDR3 has 14 residues. The CDR3 nucleotides read TGTGCCAGCAGCCCCGGGGGGCTTTTGGATGGCTACACCTTC. This gives the protein CASSPGGLLDGYTF.

The chain has TRBV5-1 and TRBJ1-1, with a tentative D call TRBD1 (5 bases). The V gene's germline CDR1 is SGHRS and CDR2 YFSETQ. Trimming took 0 bases from V and 8 from J, leaving 11 bases between them. This CDR3 comprises 13 residues. CDR3 sequence reads: CASSLGPGAEAFF. CDR3 bases: TGCGCCAGCAGCTTGGGTCCTGGGGCAGAAGCTTTCTTT.

J is TRBJ1-5 and V is TRBV25-1; D not resolved. Germline V CDR1 and CDR2: MGHDK, SYGVNS. Trimming removed 1 base from V and 7 bases from J, with 11 bases in between. The length of the CDR3 is 14 residues. DNA of the CDR3: TGTGCCAGCAGTGAATGGGCGAGTCGACAGCCCCAGCATTTT. It is translated as CASSEWASRQPQHF.

The V call is TRBV9, the J call TRBJ1-1, with 10 bases fitting TRBD1. Germline V CDR1 and CDR2: SGDLS, YYNGEE. The CDR3 length is 15 residues. Unmatched junction bases numbered 6, after V lost 3 bases and J lost 4 bases. The CDR3 sequence is CASSARQGAITEAFF. The CDR3 coding sequence is TGTGCCAGCAGCGCACGACAGGGGGCTATCACTGAAGCTTTCTTT.

The chain has TRBV5-4 and TRBJ2-3, with 13 bases fitting TRBD2. Germline assignment: CDR1 SGHNT and CDR2 YYREEE (reference sequence). There are 17 residues in the CDR3. After removal of 3 bases from V and 0 bases from J, the junction contained 4 bases not matched to a gene. Here the CDR3 reads CASSSGLAGASTDTQYF. The CDR3 DNA reads TGTGCCAGCAGCTCCGGACTAGCGGGGGCTAGCACAGATACGCAGTATTTT.

The chain combines TRBV5-4 with TRBJ2-1; 8 positions agree with TRBD2. The germline gives CDR1 SGHNT, CDR2 YYREEE (reference sequence). After removal of 4 bases from V and 8 bases from J, the junction contained 11 bases not matched to a gene. The CDR3 is 15 residues long. CDR3 protein: CASSPGGTSGDEQFF. CDR3 DNA sequence: TGTGCCAGCAGCCCGGGTGGGACTAGTGGCGATGAGCAGTTCTTC. The full variable domain, in which reference TRBV5-4 and TRBJ2-1 provide the parts outside the CDR3, is ETGVTQSPTHLIKTRGQQVTLRCSSQSGHNTVSWYQQALGQGPQFIFQYYREEENGRGNFPPRFSGLQFPNYSSELNVNALELDDSALYLCASSPGGTSGDEQFFGPGTRLTVL.